A selection of T cell receptor beta chains follows, all from one sample in a study of cytomegalovirus exposure and HLA in healthy donors. Sequenced by immunoSEQ multiplex PCR; TCRdb stores in-frame clones only, minus some. The sample includes over 100,000 clones, 55% to 65% of them seen just once. The sample comprised PBMCs. The receptors derive from a woman in her 30s in good health and CMV-seronegative. Each CDR3 is given with its conserved first and last residue. A D gene is named only where the DNA matches it firmly. Rows give clone size only sometimes, using once, few, many, or a class for an expanded clone.

V gene	D gene	J gene	clone size	CDR3 protein	CDR3 DNA
TRBV2	-	TRBJ1-2	-	CASNGQTLLYGYTF	TGTGCCAGCAATGGACAGACGCTCCTCTATGGCTACACCTTC
TRBV5-6	TRBD2	TRBJ2-2	-	CASSAGGVAGVNGELFF	TGTGCCAGCAGCGCGGGCGGGGTAGCGGGAGTGAACGGGGAGCTGTTTTTT
TRBV2	TRBD2	TRBJ2-5	-	CASSPGTSGSGYETQYF	TGTGCCAGCAGTCCTGGGACTAGCGGGAGCGGGTACGAGACCCAGTACTTC
TRBV11-2	TRBD2	TRBJ2-5	-	CASSSLGKREGETQYF	TGTGCCAGCAGCTCGCTGGGGAAGCGGGAAGGGGAGACCCAGTACTTC
TRBV5-1	TRBD2	TRBJ2-5	once	CASSLVSGSQETQYF	TGCGCCAGCAGCTTGGTGAGCGGGAGTCAAGAGACCCAGTACTTC
TRBV6-1	TRBD1	TRBJ2-5	once	CASREQGAVTQYF	TGTGCCAGCAGAGAACAGGGGGCTGTGACCCAGTACTTC
TRBV28	TRBD1	TRBJ1-1	-	CASRWTGMIRNTEAFF	TGTGCCAGCAGATGGACAGGGATGATTAGGAACACTGAAGCTTTCTTT
TRBV6-1	-	TRBJ2-6	-	CASSGVYSGANVLTF	TGTGCCAGCTCCGGGGTTTACTCTGGGGCCAACGTCCTGACTTTC
TRBV4-3	-	TRBJ2-4	few	CASSQGVTSIQYF	TGCGCCAGCAGCCAAGGAGTAACTAGTATTCAGTACTTC
TRBV28	-	TRBJ1-5	-	CASSTNREGENQPQHF	TGTGCCAGCAGCACGAACAGGGAGGGAGAGAATCAGCCCCAGCATTTT
TRBV18	TRBD1	TRBJ2-7	-	CASSRTGDNEQYF	TGTGCCAGCTCACGGACAGGGGATAACGAGCAGTACTTC
TRBV6-1	TRBD2	TRBJ2-7	few	CASSEAPVLAGAPYEQYF	TGTGCCAGCAGTGAAGCGCCGGTGTTAGCGGGAGCTCCCTACGAGCAGTACTTC
TRBV30	TRBD1	TRBJ2-7	-	CAWSGGQGTHEQYF	TGTGCCTGGAGTGGGGGACAGGGGACGCACGAGCAGTACTTC
TRBV7-3	-	TRBJ2-1	-	CASSSSLRYNEQFF	TGTGCCAGCAGCTCATCTCTGAGATACAATGAGCAGTTCTTC
TRBV5-4	TRBD2	TRBJ2-2	-	CASSPWTSGRITGELFF	TGTGCCAGCAGCCCGTGGACTAGCGGGAGGATCACCGGGGAGCTGTTTTTT
TRBV9	-	TRBJ1-2	-	CASSVGNANYGYTF	TGTGCCAGCAGCGTCGGGAACGCTAACTATGGCTACACCTTC
TRBV6-6	TRBD1	TRBJ1-5	-	CASRDRGPSNQPQHF	TGTGCCAGCAGGGACAGGGGACCGAGCAATCAGCCCCAGCATTTT
TRBV27	TRBD2	TRBJ2-3	-	CASRFGLAGRGDTQYF	TGTGCCAGCAGATTCGGACTAGCGGGAAGGGGAGATACGCAGTATTTT
TRBV4-3	-	TRBJ2-1	-	CASSRDSRNEQFF	TGCGCCAGCAGCCGAGATAGCCGCAATGAGCAGTTCTTC
TRBV29-1	-	TRBJ1-2	-	CSVEVAPYGYTF	TGCAGCGTTGAAGTGGCACCCTATGGCTACACCTTC
TRBV4-3	-	TRBJ1-5	-	CASSQTINQPQHF	TGCGCCAGCAGCCAAACAATTAATCAGCCCCAGCATTTT
TRBV4-3	-	TRBJ2-6	-	CASSQDTGSGANVLTF	TGCGCCAGCAGCCAAGATACAGGTTCTGGGGCCAACGTCCTGACTTTC
TRBV19	TRBD1	TRBJ1-1	-	CASSSTGGTEAFF	TGTGCCAGTAGTTCAACAGGGGGAACTGAAGCTTTCTTT
TRBV30	-	TRBJ1-5	-	CAWSPGGSNQPQHF	TGTGCCTGGAGTCCCGGCGGTTCCAATCAGCCCCAGCATTTT
TRBV9	-	TRBJ2-5	-	CASSPQTGQETQYF	TGTGCCAGCAGCCCACAGACAGGACAAGAGACCCAGTACTTC
TRBV7-9	-	TRBJ2-1	few	CASSLGQGNEQFF	TGTGCCAGCAGCTTAGGTCAGGGGAATGAGCAGTTCTTC
TRBV6-5	TRBD1	TRBJ1-4	-	CASSWTGATNEKLFF	TGTGCCAGCAGTTGGACAGGGGCAACTAATGAAAAACTGTTTTTT
TRBV11-2	TRBD1	TRBJ1-3	few	CASSLTGTGNTIYF	TGTGCCAGCAGCTTGACAGGGACTGGAAACACCATATATTTT
TRBV5-1	TRBD2	TRBJ2-1	few	CASSRLAGGPNEQFF	TGCGCCAGCAGCCGACTAGCGGGAGGCCCCAATGAGCAGTTCTTC
TRBV7-8	TRBD1	TRBJ2-6	-	CASRRDRNSGANVLTF	TGTGCCAGCAGGAGGGACAGGAACTCTGGGGCCAACGTCCTGACTTTC
TRBV5-1	-	TRBJ1-1	few	CASSLVGRMNTEAFF	TGCGCCAGCAGCTTGGTAGGGAGGATGAACACTGAAGCTTTCTTT
TRBV7-8	-	TRBJ2-7	-	CASSLAPGVREQYF	TGTGCCAGCAGCTTAGCGCCGGGGGTTCGGGAGCAGTACTTC
TRBV11-3	-	TRBJ1-6	-	CASSWAGLDSPLHF	TGTGCCAGCAGCTGGGCAGGGCTGGATTCACCCCTCCACTTT
TRBV18	-	TRBJ1-1	-	CASSPSGANTEAFF	TGTGCCAGCTCACCATCGGGAGCGAACACTGAAGCTTTCTTT
TRBV19	TRBD1	TRBJ2-1	-	CASSIMRTGDYNEQFF	TGTGCCAGTAGTATTATGCGGACAGGGGACTACAATGAGCAGTTCTTC
TRBV4-1	TRBD2	TRBJ2-5	-	CASSPAPSGSRETQYF	TGCGCCAGCAGCCCGGCCCCCAGCGGGAGCCGTGAGACCCAGTACTTC
TRBV6-1	TRBD2	TRBJ2-7	-	CASSGQREASEQYF	TGTGCCAGCAGTGGGCAGCGGGAGGCCTCCGAGCAGTACTTC
TRBV27	TRBD2	TRBJ2-1	-	CASIRTGTSYNEQFF	TGTGCCAGCATCCGAACCGGGACTAGTTACAATGAGCAGTTCTTC
TRBV6-4	TRBD2	TRBJ2-1	-	CASSPLAGAGNERFF	TGTGCCAGCAGTCCCCTAGCGGGAGCGGGTAATGAGCGGTTCTTC
TRBV4-2	-	TRBJ2-2	-	CASSQDQTASTGELFF	TGTGCCAGCAGCCAAGATCAGACAGCCAGCACCGGGGAGCTGTTTTTT
TRBV2	TRBD2	TRBJ2-1	few	CASSALAGGNNEQFF	TGTGCCAGCAGTGCCCTAGCGGGAGGAAACAATGAGCAGTTCTTC
TRBV6-5	TRBD1	TRBJ2-7	-	CASSYQDRGLSEQYF	TGTGCCAGCAGTTACCAGGACAGGGGGCTATCAGAGCAGTACTTC
TRBV30	-	TRBJ2-1	few	CAWSDLGGSYNEQFF	TGTGCCTGGAGTGATTTAGGAGGCTCCTACAATGAGCAGTTCTTC
TRBV5-4	TRBD1	TRBJ1-6	-	CASSLDQGVIGSPLHF	TGTGCCAGCAGCTTGGACCAGGGGGTTATCGGTTCACCCCTCCACTTT
TRBV5-1	-	TRBJ2-1	-	CASSLESVPYNEQFF	TGCGCCAGCAGCTTGGAGTCAGTCCCCTACAATGAGCAGTTCTTC
TRBV19	-	TRBJ2-7	-	CASSIQGTYEQYF	TGTGCCAGTAGTATACAGGGAACCTACGAGCAGTACTTC
TRBV18	-	TRBJ1-5	few	CASSLNQGNQPQHF	TGTGCCAGCTCACTAAACCAGGGCAATCAGCCCCAGCATTTT
TRBV4-3	TRBD2	TRBJ2-2	-	CASSQESSGTRGRELFF	TGCGCCAGCAGCCAAGAGTCTAGCGGTACTAGGGGTCGGGAGCTGTTTTTT
TRBV30	-	TRBJ2-7	-	CAWSDNAYEQYF	TGTGCCTGGAGTGACAACGCCTACGAGCAGTACTTC
TRBV5-1	-	TRBJ2-7	-	CASSLEVANEQYF	TGCGCCAGCAGCTTGGAAGTCGCGAACGAGCAGTACTTC